This T cell receptor (beta chain) stems from a study of T cell repertoires in cytomegalovirus infection (dated by TCRdb to the late 2010s). Regarding the study in general: The HLA type of each donor mattered for the analysis, because public TCR beta signatures pointed to carriage of CMV infection along with the matching HLA type. Broad study findings and their caveats: In both this cohort and an independent roughly 400-donor cohort, the cumulative frequency of public TCR beta family members distinguished carriers of CMV infection plus the relevant HLA type. The ex vivo response was dominated by HLA-C-restricted CMV-specific TCR beta clonotypes, which also provided the single most frequent clonotype in two of eight donors.

This clonotype was seen more than once but under ten times. The antigen it binds to is not known. No quality values exist for individual bases; no much larger clone is one base distant. The instrument given in TCRdb is Illumina HiSeq 1500. TCRdb trimmed public reads at Q25 via fastp, called clones via MiXCR and kept in-frame beta chains. Rows with one shared CDR3 protein collapse into an entry with the most common genes and DNA. Counted in this sample were approximately 250,000 distinct CDR3 sequences; under 25% of them appeared once. 15% to 20% of the sample is taken by the ten largest. From its cysteine to its phenylalanine, the CDR3 spans 14 amino acids. Only the CDR3 DNA is retained, 42 bases long and in frame from the first base. CDR1 and CDR2, looked up from the germline V gene, are SGHVT and SQSDAQ. The trim is 4 bases for V and 8 bases for J, with a gap of 15 bases between the germline ends.

The clonotype originates from a human donor in good health (CMV status not recorded). Some clones in this sample may be carry-over from other donors' samples. Material for sequencing was CD8+ T cells from PBMCs. The rearranged chain carries TRBV7-4 and TRBJ2-4; the D gene assignment is ambiguous. The CDR3 is CASSSLPVRDIQYF. Read as DNA, the sequence is TGTGCCAGCAGCTCCTTACCTGTTCGGGACATTCAGTACTTC.